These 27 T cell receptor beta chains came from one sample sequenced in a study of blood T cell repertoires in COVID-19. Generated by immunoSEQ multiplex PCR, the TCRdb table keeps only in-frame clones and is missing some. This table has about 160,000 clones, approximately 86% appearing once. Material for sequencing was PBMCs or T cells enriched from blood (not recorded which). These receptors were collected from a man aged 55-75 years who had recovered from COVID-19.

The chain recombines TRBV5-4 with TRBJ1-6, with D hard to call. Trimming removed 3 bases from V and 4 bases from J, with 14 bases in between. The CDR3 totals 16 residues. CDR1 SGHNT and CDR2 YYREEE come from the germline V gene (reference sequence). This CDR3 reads CASSWIRETYNSPLHF. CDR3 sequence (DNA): TGTGCCAGCAGCTGGATCCGGGAGACTTATAATTCACCCCTCCACTTT. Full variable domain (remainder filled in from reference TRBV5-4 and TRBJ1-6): ETGVTQSPTHLIKTRGQQVTLRCSSQSGHNTVSWYQQALGQGPQFIFQYYREEENGRGNFPPRFSGLQFPNYSSELNVNALELDDSALYLCASSWIRETYNSPLHFGNGTRLTVT.

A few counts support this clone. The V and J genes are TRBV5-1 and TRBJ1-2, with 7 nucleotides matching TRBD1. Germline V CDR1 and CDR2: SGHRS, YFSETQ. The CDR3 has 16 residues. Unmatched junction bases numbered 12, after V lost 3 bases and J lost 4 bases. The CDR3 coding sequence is TGCGCCAGCAGCTCGGACCTTCTGACAGGGCCCTATGGCTACACCTTC. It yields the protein CASSSDLLTGPYGYTF.

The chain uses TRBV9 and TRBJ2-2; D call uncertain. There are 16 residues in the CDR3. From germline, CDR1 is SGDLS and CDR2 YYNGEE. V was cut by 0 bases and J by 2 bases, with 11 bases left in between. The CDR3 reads CASSVEILVNTGELFF. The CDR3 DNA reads TGTGCCAGCAGCGTAGAAATTCTAGTTAACACCGGGGAGCTGTTTTTT.

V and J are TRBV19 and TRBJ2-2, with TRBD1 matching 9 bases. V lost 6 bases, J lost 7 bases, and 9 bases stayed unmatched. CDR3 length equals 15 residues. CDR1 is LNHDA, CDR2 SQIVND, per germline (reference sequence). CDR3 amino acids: CASSTDRGIGGELFF. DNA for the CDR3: TGTGCCAGTAGCACTGACAGGGGGATTGGCGGGGAGCTGTTTTTT. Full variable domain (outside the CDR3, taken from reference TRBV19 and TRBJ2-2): DGGITQSPKYLFRKEGQNVTLSCEQNLNHDAMYWYRQDPGQGLRLIYYSQIVNDFQKGDIAEGYSVSREKKESFPLTVTSAQKNPTAFYLCASSTDRGIGGELFFGEGSRLTVL.

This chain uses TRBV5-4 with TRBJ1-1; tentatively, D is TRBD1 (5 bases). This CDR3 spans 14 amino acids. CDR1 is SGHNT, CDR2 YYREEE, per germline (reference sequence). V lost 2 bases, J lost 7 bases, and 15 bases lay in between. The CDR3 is CASSFLQTGLEAFF. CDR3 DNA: TGTGCCAGCAGCTTTCTCCAAACAGGCCTTGAAGCTTTCTTT.

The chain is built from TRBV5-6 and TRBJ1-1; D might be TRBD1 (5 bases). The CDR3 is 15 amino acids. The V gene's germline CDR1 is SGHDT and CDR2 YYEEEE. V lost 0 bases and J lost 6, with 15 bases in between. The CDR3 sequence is CASSLGQGGKAEAFF. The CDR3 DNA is TGTGCCAGCAGCTTGGGGCAGGGAGGGAAGGCTGAAGCTTTCTTT.

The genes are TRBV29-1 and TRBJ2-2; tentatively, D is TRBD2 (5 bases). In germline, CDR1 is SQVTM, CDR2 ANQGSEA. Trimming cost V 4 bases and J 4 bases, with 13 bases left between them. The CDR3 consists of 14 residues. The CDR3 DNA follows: TGCAGCGTTGTGAGGGAGATTAGCACCGGGGAGCTGTTTTTT. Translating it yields CSVVREISTGELFF.

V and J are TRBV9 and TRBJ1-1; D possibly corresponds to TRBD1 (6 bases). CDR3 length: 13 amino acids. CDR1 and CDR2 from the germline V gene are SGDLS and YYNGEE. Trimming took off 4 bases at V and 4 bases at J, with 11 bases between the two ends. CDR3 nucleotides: TGTGCCAGCAGCCTCGGACAGAGCACTGAAGCTTTCTTT. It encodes CASSLGQSTEAFF.

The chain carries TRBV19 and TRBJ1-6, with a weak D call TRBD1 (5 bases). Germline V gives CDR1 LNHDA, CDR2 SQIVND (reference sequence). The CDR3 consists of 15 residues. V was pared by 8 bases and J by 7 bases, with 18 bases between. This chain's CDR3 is CASAKFRAENSPLHF. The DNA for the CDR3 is TGTGCCAGTGCAAAGTTCAGGGCGGAGAATTCACCCCTCCACTTT.

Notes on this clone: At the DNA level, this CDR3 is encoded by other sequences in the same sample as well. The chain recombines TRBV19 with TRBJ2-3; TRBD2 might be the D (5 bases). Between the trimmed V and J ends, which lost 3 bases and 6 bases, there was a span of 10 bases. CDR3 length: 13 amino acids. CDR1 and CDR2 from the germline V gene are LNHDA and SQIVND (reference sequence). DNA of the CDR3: TGTGCCAGTAGTATCGGGGTGACCGATACGCAGTATTTT. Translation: CASSIGVTDTQYF. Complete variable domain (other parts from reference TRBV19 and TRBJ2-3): DGGITQSPKYLFRKEGQNVTLSCEQNLNHDAMYWYRQDPGQGLRLIYYSQIVNDFQKGDIAEGYSVSREKKESFPLTVTSAQKNPTAFYLCASSIGVTDTQYFGPGTRLTVL.

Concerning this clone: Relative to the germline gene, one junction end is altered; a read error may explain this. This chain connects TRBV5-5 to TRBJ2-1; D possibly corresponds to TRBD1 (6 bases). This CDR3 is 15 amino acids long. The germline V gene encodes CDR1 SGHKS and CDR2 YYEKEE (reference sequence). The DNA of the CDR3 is TGTGCCAGCAGCTTGGCCTCCCGCCAGGGGCACGGAAGGGTCTTC. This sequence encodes CASSLASRQGHGRVF.

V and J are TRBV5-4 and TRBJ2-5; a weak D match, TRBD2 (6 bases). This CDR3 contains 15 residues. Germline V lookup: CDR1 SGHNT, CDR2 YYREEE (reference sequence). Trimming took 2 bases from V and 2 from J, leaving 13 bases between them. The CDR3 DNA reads TGTGCCAGCAGCTTCGGGCGGGGTGGGCAAGAGACCCAGTACTTC. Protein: CASSFGRGGQETQYF.

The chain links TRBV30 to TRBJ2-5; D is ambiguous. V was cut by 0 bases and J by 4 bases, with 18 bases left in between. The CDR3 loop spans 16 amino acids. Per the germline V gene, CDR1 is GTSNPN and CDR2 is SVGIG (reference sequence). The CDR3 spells CAWSVQFGSFGETQYF. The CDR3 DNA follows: TGTGCCTGGAGTGTACAGTTTGGAAGTTTTGGAGAGACCCAGTACTTC.

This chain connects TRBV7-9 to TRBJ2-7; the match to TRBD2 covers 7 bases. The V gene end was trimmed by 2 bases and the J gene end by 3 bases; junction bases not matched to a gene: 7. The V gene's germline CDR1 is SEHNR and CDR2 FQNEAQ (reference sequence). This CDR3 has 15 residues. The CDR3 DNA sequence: TGTGCCAGCAGCTTATTAGGAGGGGAGGGCTACGAGCAGTACTTC. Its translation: CASSLLGGEGYEQYF.

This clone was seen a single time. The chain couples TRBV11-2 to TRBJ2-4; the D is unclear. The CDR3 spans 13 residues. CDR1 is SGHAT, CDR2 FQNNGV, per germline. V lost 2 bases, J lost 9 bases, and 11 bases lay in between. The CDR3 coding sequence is TGTGCCAGCAGCTTAAAGATCACCGGCATTCAGTACTTC. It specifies CASSLKITGIQYF.

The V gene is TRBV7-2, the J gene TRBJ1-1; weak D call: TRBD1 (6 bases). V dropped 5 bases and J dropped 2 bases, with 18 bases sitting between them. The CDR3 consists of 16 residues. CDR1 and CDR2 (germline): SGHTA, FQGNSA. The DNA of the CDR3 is TGTGCCAGCAGCATATCCAGGGGCTGGGCAAACACTGAAGCTTTCTTT. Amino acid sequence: CASSISRGWANTEAFF.

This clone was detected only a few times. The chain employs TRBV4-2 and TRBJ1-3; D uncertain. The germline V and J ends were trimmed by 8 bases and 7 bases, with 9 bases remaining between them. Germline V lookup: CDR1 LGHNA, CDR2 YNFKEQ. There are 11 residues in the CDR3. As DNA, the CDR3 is TGTGCCAGCGAGGGAGGGAACACCATATATTTT. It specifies CASEGGNTIYF.

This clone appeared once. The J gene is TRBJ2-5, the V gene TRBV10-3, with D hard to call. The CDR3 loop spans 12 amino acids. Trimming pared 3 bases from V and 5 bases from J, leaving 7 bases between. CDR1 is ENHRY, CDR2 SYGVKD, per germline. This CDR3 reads CAISDNRETQYF. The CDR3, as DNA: TGTGCCATCAGTGACAACCGGGAGACCCAGTACTTC.

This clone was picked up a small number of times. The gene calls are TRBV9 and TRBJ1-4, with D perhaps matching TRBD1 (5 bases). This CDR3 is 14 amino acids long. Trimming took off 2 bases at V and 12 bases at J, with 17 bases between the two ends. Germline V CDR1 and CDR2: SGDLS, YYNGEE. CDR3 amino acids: CASSVEDPGGELFF. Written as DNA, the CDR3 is TGTGCCAGCAGCGTCGAGGATCCGGGAGGGGAACTGTTTTTT. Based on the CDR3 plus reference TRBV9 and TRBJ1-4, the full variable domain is DSGVTQTPKHLITATGQRVTLRCSPRSGDLSVYWYQQSLDQGLQFLIQYYNGEERAKGNILERFSAQQFPDLHSELNLSSLELGDSALYFCASSVEDPGGELFFGSGTQLSVL.

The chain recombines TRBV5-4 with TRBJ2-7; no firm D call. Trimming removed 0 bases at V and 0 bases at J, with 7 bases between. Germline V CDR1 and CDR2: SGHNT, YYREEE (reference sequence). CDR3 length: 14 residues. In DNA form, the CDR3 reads TGTGCCAGCAGCTTGGAGTTCAGCTCCTACGAGCAGTACTTC. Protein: CASSLEFSSYEQYF.

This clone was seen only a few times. Written as DNA, the CDR3 is TGTGCCAGCAGCGCACGACAGGCGACCTCCTACGAGCAGTACTTC. Amino acids: CASSARQATSYEQYF. The V gene is TRBV9, the J gene TRBJ2-7, with a tentative D call TRBD1 (6 bases). Between the trimmed V and J ends, which lost 3 bases and 0 bases, there was a span of 13 bases. CDR1 SGDLS and CDR2 YYNGEE come from the germline V gene. This CDR3 spans 15 amino acids.

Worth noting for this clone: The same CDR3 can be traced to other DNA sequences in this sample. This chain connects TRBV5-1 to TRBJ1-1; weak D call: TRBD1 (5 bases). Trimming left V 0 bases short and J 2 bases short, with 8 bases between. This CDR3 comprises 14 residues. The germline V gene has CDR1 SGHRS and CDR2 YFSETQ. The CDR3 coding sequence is TGCGCCAGCAGCTTGGGGACAACAAACACTGAAGCTTTCTTT. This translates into CASSLGTTNTEAFF.

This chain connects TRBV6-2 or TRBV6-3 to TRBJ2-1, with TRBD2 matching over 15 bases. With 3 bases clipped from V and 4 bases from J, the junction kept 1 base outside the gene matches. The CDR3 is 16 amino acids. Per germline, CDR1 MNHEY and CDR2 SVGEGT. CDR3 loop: CASSYGLAGGYNEQFF. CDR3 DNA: TGTGCCAGCAGTTATGGACTAGCGGGAGGGTACAATGAGCAGTTCTTC.

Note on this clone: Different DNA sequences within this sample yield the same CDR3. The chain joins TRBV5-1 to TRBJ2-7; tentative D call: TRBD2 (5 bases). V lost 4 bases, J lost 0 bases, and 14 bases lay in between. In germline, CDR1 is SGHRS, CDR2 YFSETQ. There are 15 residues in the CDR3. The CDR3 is CASSLGAGASYEQYF. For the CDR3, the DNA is TGCGCCAGCAGCCTGGGCGCGGGCGCCTCCTACGAGCAGTACTTC.

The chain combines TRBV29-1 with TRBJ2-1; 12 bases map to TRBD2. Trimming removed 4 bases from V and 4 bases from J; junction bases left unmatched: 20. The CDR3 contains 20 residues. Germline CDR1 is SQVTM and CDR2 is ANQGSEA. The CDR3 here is CSVVGDTRLAGGPGYNEQFF. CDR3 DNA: TGCAGCGTTGTCGGGGACACAAGGCTAGCGGGAGGGCCAGGGTACAATGAGCAGTTCTTC.

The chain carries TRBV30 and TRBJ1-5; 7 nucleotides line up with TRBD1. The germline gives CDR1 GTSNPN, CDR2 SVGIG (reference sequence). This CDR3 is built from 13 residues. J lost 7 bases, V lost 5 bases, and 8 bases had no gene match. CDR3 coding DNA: TGTGCCTGGGGATCGGACAGGCAACAGCCCCAGCATTTT. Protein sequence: CAWGSDRQQPQHF.

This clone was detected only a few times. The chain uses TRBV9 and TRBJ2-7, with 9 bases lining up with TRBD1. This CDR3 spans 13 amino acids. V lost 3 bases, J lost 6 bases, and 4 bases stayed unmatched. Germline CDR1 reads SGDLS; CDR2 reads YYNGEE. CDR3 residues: CASSGTGGSEQYF. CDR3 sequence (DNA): TGTGCCAGCAGCGGAACAGGGGGCAGCGAGCAGTACTTC.